The 10 T cell receptor beta chains below were found in one sample sequenced in a study of cytomegalovirus exposure and HLA in healthy donors. Produced via immunoSEQ multiplex PCR; TCRdb's table is partial and in-frame only. The sample includes more than 140,000 clones, 85% to 90% of them seen just once. Source material: PBMCs. Every receptor here comes from a woman younger than 35 in good health and CMV-seropositive.

This CDR3 is CASSGSGGLYGYTF. CDR3 nucleotides: TGTGCCAGCAGCGGATCGGGAGGGCTCTATGGCTACACCTTC. J is TRBJ1-2 and V is TRBV2; D gene unclear. Germline V gene sequence: CDR1 SNHLY, CDR2 FYNNEI. Trimming took 6 bases from V and 4 from J, leaving 15 bases between them. The CDR3 is made up of 14 amino acids.

The chain uses TRBV19 and TRBJ2-7, with D perhaps TRBD1 (5 bases). The CDR3 runs 13 residues. Trimming took 3 bases from V and 0 from J, leaving 6 bases between them. Per germline, CDR1 LNHDA and CDR2 SQIVND (reference sequence). CDR3 region: CASSMGRSYEQYF. The CDR3 DNA follows: TGTGCCAGTAGTATGGGGCGCTCCTACGAGCAGTACTTC.

This sequence joins TRBV5-1 and TRBJ2-2; weak D call: TRBD2 (6 bases). The germline V and J ends were trimmed by 3 bases and 3 bases, with 9 bases remaining between them. Looked up from germline, CDR1 is SGHRS and CDR2 is YFSETQ. The CDR3 length is 14 residues. CDR3 bases: TGCGCCAGCAGCTATGGGACTTACACCGGGGAGCTGTTTTTT. Amino acids: CASSYGTYTGELFF.

This clone was recorded once. The gene calls are TRBV30 and TRBJ2-7; D is perhaps TRBD1 (6 bases). Trimming removed 5 bases from V and 7 bases from J, with 12 bases in between. The length of the CDR3 is 11 residues. Germline-derived CDR1 and CDR2 are GTSNPN and SVGIG (reference sequence). This CDR3 is CAWGGLKEQYF. The CDR3 bases are TGTGCCTGGGGGGGCCTCAAGGAGCAGTACTTC.

The rearrangement uses TRBV5-1 and TRBJ1-1; 10 nucleotides line up with TRBD1. Germline lookup yields CDR1 SGHRS and CDR2 YFSETQ. The CDR3 covers 15 residues. With 4 bases clipped from V and 4 bases from J, the junction kept 7 bases outside the gene matches. The DNA of the CDR3 is TGCGCCAGCAGCCCGGGACAGGGGTCGGGCACTGAAGCTTTCTTT. This sequence encodes CASSPGQGSGTEAFF. Together with reference TRBV5-1 and TRBJ1-1, the CDR3 gives the full variable domain: KAGVTQTPRYLIKTRGQQVTLSCSPISGHRSVSWYQQTPGQGLQFLFEYFSETQRNKGNFPGRFSGRQFSNSRSEMNVSTLELGDSALYLCASSPGQGSGTEAFFGQGTRLTVV.

Here the CDR3 reads CATKRTGWETQYF. In nucleotides, the CDR3 is TGTGCCACAAAGAGGACAGGGTGGGAGACCCAGTACTTC. The rearrangement uses TRBV27 and TRBJ2-5; 8 bases are shared with TRBD1. After removal of 10 bases from V and 5 bases from J, the junction contained 9 bases not matched to a gene. There are 13 residues in the CDR3. Germline values: CDR1 MNHEY, CDR2 SMNVEV (reference sequence).

The chain has TRBV5-1 and TRBJ1-2, with D maybe TRBD1 (6 bases). This CDR3 is 13 amino acids long. The ends were cut back, 5 bases at V and 4 bases at J, with 12 bases in the middle. Germline CDR1 reads SGHRS; CDR2 reads YFSETQ. The CDR3 coding sequence is TGCGCCAGCAGTTTCGACAGGACCTATGGCTACACCTTC. Translation: CASSFDRTYGYTF. Based on the CDR3 plus reference TRBV5-1 and TRBJ1-2, the full variable domain is KAGVTQTPRYLIKTRGQQVTLSCSPISGHRSVSWYQQTPGQGLQFLFEYFSETQRNKGNFPGRFSGRQFSNSRSEMNVSTLELGDSALYLCASSFDRTYGYTFGSGTRLTVV.

The V and J genes are TRBV30 and TRBJ1-4; unclear D gene. The germline gives CDR1 GTSNPN, CDR2 SVGIG (reference sequence). V was shortened by 0 bases and J by 8 bases, with 10 bases between the two germline ends. The CDR3 is 13 residues long. CDR3 in amino acids: CAWSVGVVEKLFF. CDR3 coding DNA: TGTGCCTGGAGTGTGGGCGTAGTGGAAAAACTGTTTTTT. Together with reference TRBV30 and TRBJ1-4, the CDR3 gives the full variable domain: SQTIHQWPATLVQPVGSPLSLECTVEGTSNPNLYWYRQAAGRGLQLLFYSVGIGQISSEVPQNLSASRPQDRQFILSSKKLLLSDSGFYLCAWSVGVVEKLFFGSGTQLSVL.

The chain combines TRBV7-9 with TRBJ1-4; D gene ambiguous. The ends were cut back, 2 bases at V and 7 bases at J, with 8 bases in the middle. The CDR3 is 13 amino acids. Germline CDR1 and CDR2: SEHNR and FQNEAQ (reference sequence). The CDR3 DNA sequence: TGTGCCAGCAGCTTATCTATCGGTGAAAAACTGTTTTTT. It is translated as CASSLSIGEKLFF.

The V gene is TRBV10-3, the J gene TRBJ2-6; TRBD1 matches at 8 bases. Trimming cost V 4 bases and J 2 bases; bases outside gene matches: 4. CDR3 length: 16 residues. The germline CDR1 and CDR2 sequences are ENHRY and SYGVKD. CDR3: CAISGFRGPGANVLTF. DNA for the CDR3: TGTGCCATCAGTGGATTCAGGGGGCCTGGGGCCAACGTCCTGACTTTC.